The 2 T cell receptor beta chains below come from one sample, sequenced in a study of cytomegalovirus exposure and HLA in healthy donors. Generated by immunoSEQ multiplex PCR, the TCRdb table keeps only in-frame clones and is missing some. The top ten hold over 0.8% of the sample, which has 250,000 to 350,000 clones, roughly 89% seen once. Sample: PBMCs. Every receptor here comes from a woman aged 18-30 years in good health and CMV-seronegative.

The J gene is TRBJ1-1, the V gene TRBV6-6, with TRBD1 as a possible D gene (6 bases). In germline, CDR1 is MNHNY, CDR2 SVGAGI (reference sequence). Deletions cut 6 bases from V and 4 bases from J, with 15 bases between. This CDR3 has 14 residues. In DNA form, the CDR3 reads TGTGCCAGCAGGGGGGGGCGGAGCGGCACTGAAGCTTTCTTT. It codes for CASRGGRSGTEAFF.

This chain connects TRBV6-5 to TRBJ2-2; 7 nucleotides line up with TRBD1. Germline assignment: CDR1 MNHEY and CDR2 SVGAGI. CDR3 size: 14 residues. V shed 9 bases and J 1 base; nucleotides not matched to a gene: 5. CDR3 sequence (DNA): TGTGCCAGTGACAGGGTCAGGAACACCGGGGAGCTGTTTTTT. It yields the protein CASDRVRNTGELFF.